This T cell receptor (beta chain) is drawn from a study of CD8 T cells in ankylosing spondylitis. This clonotype showed up just a few times. Its target is unknown. Germline CDR1 reads SNHLY; CDR2 reads FYNNEI. CDR3 length: 13 amino acids. V lost 5 bases and J lost 8; bases outside the gene matches: 6. By quantitative 5'-RACE with molecular barcodes, the TCR beta libraries were made. One entry per CDR3 protein results from TCRdb running MiXCR on the 5' RACE reads. In the table there are 150,000 to 200,000 distinct CDR3 sequences, roughly 18% of which are singletons. Study results and caveats: Ankylosing spondylitis blood appeared to be characterized by a TCR beta motif of roughly eight highly homologous variants. Clones tied to disease were said to be significantly enriched in matched ankylosing spondylitis synovial fluid. The disease-linked clones had a CD8+ phenotype and low blood frequencies.

This TCR derives from a male donor aged 10-29 years with ankylosing spondylitis or in good health (not recorded which). The rearrangement links TRBV2 to TRBJ2-1; TRBD1 matches at 7 bases. Sequencing used blood, either unsorted or a sorted T cell fraction (not recorded which). The CDR3 DNA reads TGTGCCAGCAGTTTGGAAGGGGGCTATGAGCAGTTCTTC. Translation: CASSLEGGYEQFF.